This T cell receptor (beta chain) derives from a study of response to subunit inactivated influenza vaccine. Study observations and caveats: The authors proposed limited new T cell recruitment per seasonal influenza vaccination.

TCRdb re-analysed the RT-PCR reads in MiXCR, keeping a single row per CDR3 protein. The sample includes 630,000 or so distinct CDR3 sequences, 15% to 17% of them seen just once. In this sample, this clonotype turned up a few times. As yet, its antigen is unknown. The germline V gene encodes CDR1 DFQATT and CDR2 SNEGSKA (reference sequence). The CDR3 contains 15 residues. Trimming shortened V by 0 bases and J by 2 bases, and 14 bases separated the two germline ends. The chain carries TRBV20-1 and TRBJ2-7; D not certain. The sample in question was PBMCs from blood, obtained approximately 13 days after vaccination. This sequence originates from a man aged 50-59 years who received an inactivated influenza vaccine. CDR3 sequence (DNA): TGCAGTGCTAGAGATAGTACCCCGGATCCCTACGAGCAGTACTTC. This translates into CSARDSTPDPYEQYF.